This T cell receptor (beta chain) came from a study of patients and donors after allogeneic stem cell transplantation (TCRdb year 2020). Note on this clonotype: It has no known antigen specificity. No clone much larger than this one lies a single base away; base qualities are absent.

Preparation of the library involved RT-PCR. Sequencing used a NextSeq 550. TCRdb trimmed the raw reads at Q25, called clones with MiXCR and kept productive beta chains. Identical CDR3 protein sequences are pooled into one entry, listed with their most common genes and DNA. Counted in this sample were roughly 230,000 distinct CDR3 sequences; roughly 14% of them appeared once. The ten largest clonotypes hold approximately 10% of the sample. CDR1 and CDR2, per the germline V gene, are MNHNS and SASEGT. The CDR3, from cysteine to phenylalanine, totals 16 residues. Only the CDR3 DNA is retained, 48 bases long and in frame from the first base. The V end gives up 7 bases and the J end 1 base, leaving 8 bases in the junction not matched to a gene.

The source of this sequence is a human donor who was either an allogeneic HSCT recipient or a stem cell or donor lymphocyte infusion donor (not recorded which). It is not recorded whose cells these are; they may come from a transplant donor. The source material was blood, either unsorted or a sorted T cell fraction (not recorded which). The rearrangement combines TRBV6-1 with TRBJ1-5; the central 9 bases match TRBD1. Here the CDR3 is given as CASTGAGQGSNQPQHF. The DNA sequence reads TGTGCCAGCACCGGGGCGGGACAGGGAAGCAATCAGCCCCAGCATTTT.